Listed below are T cell receptor beta chains from one sample, sequenced in a study of blood T cell repertoires in COVID-19. The protocol was immunoSEQ multiplex PCR, while the TCRdb copy is restricted to in-frame clones and leaves out a portion. The repertoire holds about 67,000 clones, with roughly nine tenths as singletons. Sample: peripheral blood. Source of these receptors: a man aged 50-60 years with active COVID-19. Each CDR3 is given with its conserved first and last residue. The D gene is left open where the match is weak. Clone size is given for some rows only: seen once, a few or many times, or a class if the clone is expanded.

J: TRBJ2-2; V: TRBV7-2; length: 17; size: NA; D: TRBD2; DNA: TGTGCCAGCAGCCGGGATCTAGCGGGGGCGGGTGCCGGGGAGCTGTTTTTT; CDR3: CASSRDLAGAGAGELFF
J: TRBJ2-3; V: TRBV5-6; length: 15; size: NA; D: NA; DNA: TGTGCCAGCAGCTTGGTCGGCGCTAGGAGCGATACGCAGTATTTT; CDR3: CASSLVGARSDTQYF
J: TRBJ1-2; V: TRBV30; length: 15; size: NA; D: TRBD1; DNA: TGTGCCTGGAGTGCCAGTCGACAGGGGGCGTATGGCTACACCTTC; CDR3: CAWSASRQGAYGYTF
J: TRBJ2-7; V: TRBV28; length: 13; size: NA; D: NA; DNA: TGTGCCAGCAGTTTCTGGAGCTCCTACGAGCAGTACTTC; CDR3: CASSFWSSYEQYF
J: TRBJ1-1; V: TRBV29-1; length: 13; size: NA; D: TRBD1; DNA: TGCAGCGTTGGACAGGGTCCGGGGACTGAAGCTTTCTTT; CDR3: CSVGQGPGTEAFF
J: TRBJ2-3; V: TRBV6-2/TRBV6-3; length: 17; size: NA; D: TRBD2; DNA: TGTGCCAGCAGCCCGGGACTAGCAGCCACTAGCACAGATACGCAGTATTTT; CDR3: CASSPGLAATSTDTQYF
J: TRBJ2-5; V: TRBV7-6; length: 15; size: NA; D: TRBD2; DNA: TGTGCCAGCAGCTCAAGACGCGGGAGTACAGAGACCCAGTACTTC; CDR3: CASSSRRGSTETQYF
J: TRBJ2-7; V: TRBV11-3; length: 14; size: NA; D: NA; DNA: TGTGCCAGCAGCTTAGACAGGGGTCTCTACGAGCAGTACTTC; CDR3: CASSLDRGLYEQYF
J: TRBJ2-3; V: TRBV6-4; length: 13; size: NA; D: TRBD2; DNA: TGTGCCAGCAGTGCGGGGGGAGCAGATACGCAGTATTTT; CDR3: CASSAGGADTQYF
J: TRBJ1-1; V: TRBV27; length: 15; size: NA; D: TRBD1; DNA: TGTGCCAGCAGTTCCCGACAGGGGGGAGCCAATGAAGCTTTCTTT; CDR3: CASSSRQGGANEAFF
J: TRBJ2-3; V: TRBV4-3; length: 15; size: few; D: TRBD2; DNA: TGCGCCAGCAGCGGGCGGGGGGATGGGACAGATACGCAGTATTTT; CDR3: CASSGRGDGTDTQYF
J: TRBJ2-3; V: TRBV3-1/TRBV3-2; length: 16; size: once; D: TRBD1; DNA: TGTGCCAGCAGCCAGACCGGGACAGGGGGCTTGGATACGCAGTATTTT; CDR3: CASSQTGTGGLDTQYF
J: TRBJ1-1; V: TRBV7-9; length: 14; size: NA; D: NA; DNA: TGTGCCAGCAGCTTCGGACAGTCGAACACTGAAGCTTTCTTT; CDR3: CASSFGQSNTEAFF
J: TRBJ2-3; V: TRBV20-1; length: 14; size: once; D: NA; DNA: TGCAGTGCTAGTTGGCGACTCAACACAGATACGCAGTATTTT; CDR3: CSASWRLNTDTQYF
J: TRBJ2-2; V: TRBV5-1; length: 17; size: NA; D: TRBD2; DNA: TGCGCCAGCAGCTTGTTGCTAGCGGGGTCTAACACCGGGGAGCTGTTTTTT; CDR3: CASSLLLAGSNTGELFF
J: TRBJ1-4; V: TRBV9; length: 15; size: NA; D: NA; DNA: TGTGCCAGCAGCGCGAGAGAGGGGGTGAATGAAAAACTGTTTTTT; CDR3: CASSAREGVNEKLFF
J: TRBJ2-5; V: TRBV12-3/TRBV12-4; length: 11; size: NA; D: NA; DNA: TGTGCCAGCAGCTCCTCAGAGACCCAGTACTTC; CDR3: CASSSSETQYF
J: TRBJ1-4; V: TRBV5-1; length: 15; size: NA; D: TRBD1; DNA: TGCGCCAGCAGCCCTGGACAGGGGGCTAATGAAAAACTGTTTTTT; CDR3: CASSPGQGANEKLFF
J: TRBJ1-2; V: TRBV10-3; length: 13; size: NA; D: TRBD1; DNA: TGTGCCTCTAGGGGGGACAGGACCTATGGCTACACCTTC; CDR3: CASRGDRTYGYTF
J: TRBJ2-1; V: TRBV11-2; length: 14; size: NA; D: NA; DNA: TGTGCCAGCAGCTTCAGACAGAGCCACAATGAGCAGTTCTTC; CDR3: CASSFRQSHNEQFF
J: TRBJ1-4; V: TRBV27; length: 13; size: NA; D: NA; DNA: TGTGCCAGCAGTCTCAGGGGATCCTACAAACTGTTTTTT; CDR3: CASSLRGSYKLFF
J: TRBJ2-7; V: TRBV6-2/TRBV6-3; length: 13; size: NA; D: NA; DNA: TGTGCCAGCAGTTACCGCCCCCTAGTCGAGCAGTACTTC; CDR3: CASSYRPLVEQYF